The rows below give T cell receptor beta chains drawn from one sample of a study of breast tumors, draining lymph nodes, adjacent tissues. In TCRdb, the multiplex PCR reads were re-called with MiXCR into one record per CDR3 protein. Of 200,000 to 250,000 distinct CDR3 sequences in the sample, less than 40% were seen once. Sequencing was performed on axillary lymph node tissue. The receptors were sampled from a female donor with breast cancer. Some clones in this sample may be carry-over from other donors' samples. The CDR3 runs from the conserved cysteine through the conserved F or W. D genes are given only for firm matches. Some rows have no size entry. The others give once, few or many, or a class for an expanded clone.

v_gene	d_gene	j_gene	abundance	CDR3aa	CDR3nt
TRBV7-2	TRBD2	TRBJ2-1	-	CASSLVPTSGRNEQFF	TGTGCCAGCAGCTTAGTTCCGACTAGCGGGAGGAATGAGCAGTTCTTC
TRBV5-6	-	TRBJ2-7	once	CASSVGRHEQYF	TGTGCCAGCAGCGTGGGACGGCATGAGCAGTACTTC
TRBV20-1	-	TRBJ1-1	-	CSASPGTGEAFF	TGCAGTGCTAGTCCGGGCACAGGTGAAGCTTTCTTT
TRBV7-2	-	TRBJ2-2	many	CASSTLLGTGELFF	TGTGCCAGCAGCACTCTCCTAGGAACCGGGGAGCTGTTTTTT
TRBV14	TRBD2	TRBJ2-5	-	CASSQESGLEVQYF	TGTGCCAGCAGCCAAGAATCGGGACTAGAGGTCCAGTACTTC
TRBV7-9	-	TRBJ2-2	-	CASSTAGSGVTGELFF	TGTGCCAGCAGTACGGCGGGTTCGGGGGTCACCGGGGAGCTGTTTTTT
TRBV9	-	TRBJ2-3	many	CASSYTVGGGTDTQYF	TGTGCCAGCAGCTACACGGTTGGAGGCGGCACAGATACGCAGTATTTT
TRBV9	TRBD1	TRBJ1-2	many	CASSVGGTGGNGYTF	TGTGCCAGCAGCGTAGGAGGGACAGGGGGCAATGGCTACACCTTC
TRBV11-2	-	TRBJ2-5	many	CASTLGVVQGETQYF	TGTGCCAGCACCCTCGGGGTCGTGCAGGGAGAGACCCAGTACTTC
TRBV28	-	TRBJ1-4	many	CASSLGGTGDEKLFF	TGTGCCAGCAGTTTAGGCGGGACCGGGGATGAAAAACTGTTTTTT
TRBV7-9	TRBD2	TRBJ2-1	many	CASSLVWRERDNEQFF	TGTGCCAGCAGCTTAGTATGGCGGGAGAGGGACAATGAGCAGTTCTTC
TRBV20-1	TRBD1	TRBJ2-1	many	CSARDLWGDRVHEQFF	TGCAGTGCTAGAGATTTGTGGGGGGACAGGGTGCATGAGCAGTTCTTC
TRBV13	-	TRBJ2-4	many	CASSSDRKDIQYF	TGTGCCAGCAGTTCGGACAGAAAAGACATTCAGTACTTC
TRBV10-3	-	TRBJ2-1	-	CATGTQRHNEQFF	TGTGCTACCGGGACCCAGCGTCACAATGAGCAGTTCTTC